This T cell receptor (beta chain) stems from a study of blood T cell repertoires in COVID-19. Profiled with immunoSEQ multiplex PCR; TCRdb holds only in-frame clones, not every one. The sample comprises around 67,000 clones, about 81% of which are singletons, and 9.2% rests with the top ten. Trimming removed 6 bases from V and 9 bases from J, with 15 bases in between. CDR3 length: 13 residues. Germline CDR1 reads PRHDT; CDR2 reads FYEKMQ (reference sequence). The rearrangement joins TRBV13 to TRBJ2-1; a possible D gene is TRBD1 (5 bases). The sequence came from a human donor in a cohort sampled during active COVID-19. The sequenced sample was peripheral blood. This CDR3 is CASSRQGFGEQFF. CDR3 sequence (DNA): TGTGCCAGCAGTCGTCAGGGTTTTGGTGAGCAGTTCTTC.